This T cell receptor (beta chain) appears in the sequencing data of a study of blood T cells in healthy people across ages. Study-wide results and caveats: With age, beta diversity per million T cells declined roughly linearly, significantly by 40. With naive T cell percentage, TCR beta diversity showed a strong correlation.

A note on this clonotype: The antigen is undetermined.

Primed by a sample-barcoded 5' primer and a J-beta primer mix, a second PCR proceeded for about 7 to 12 cycles. The template-switch adaptor, which had 12 random nucleotides, put a tag on each cDNA molecule. TCRdb reprocessed the 5' RACE reads with MiXCR, giving one entry per CDR3 protein. The sample holds about 1.4 million distinct CDR3 sequences, approximately 59% seen once. V was clipped by 1 base and J by 4 bases; unmatched bases: 14. The CDR3 is 19 residues long. Germline V gives CDR1 SEHNR, CDR2 FQNEAQ (reference sequence). The material sequenced was blood. The clonotype comes from a man aged 18-30 years in good health. V usage is TRBV7-9 and J usage is TRBJ1-4; the match to TRBD1 covers 8 bases. The DNA of the CDR3 is TGTGCCAGCAGCTTAGTAGTTGGGACAGGAGCCTTTGATAATGAAAAACTGTTTTTT. Its translation is CASSLVVGTGAFDNEKLFF. The full variable domain, completed using reference TRBV7-9 and TRBJ1-4, is DTGVSQNPRHKITKRGQNVTFRCDPISEHNRLYWYRQTLGQGPEFLTYFQNEAQLEKSRLLSDRFSAERPKGSFSTLEIQRTEQGDSAMYLCASSLVVGTGAFDNEKLFFGSGTQLSVL.